This T cell receptor (beta chain) originates from a study of Ad26.COV2.S vaccination and SARS-CoV-2 variants. CDR3 length equals 19 residues. V was pared by 0 bases and J by 0 bases, with 3 bases of the junction left unmatched. Germline lookup yields CDR1 SGHRS and CDR2 YFSETQ. Clones were read by immunoSEQ multiplex PCR, and TCRdb kept only the in-frame ones, dropping some. Of some 460,000 clones detected, roughly nine tenths appear once; the ten largest clones hold about 1.5%. Study-wide points: Compared with placebo recipients, vaccine recipients had higher spike-specific TCR breadth. There was a possibility that the TCR breadth and depth analyses underestimated total T cell responses. Breadth, reportedly substantial, characterized the spike-specific CD8+ and CD4+ T cell responses after vaccination.

Treatment here: around 19 received Ad26.COV2.S at low or high dose, single or two shots; 5 received placebo; per-sample allocation not given. The investigators took samples on day 63 after the first vaccine or placebo injection. With regard to this clone: What it binds is not known.

The clonotype comes from a person aged 18-65 years who received the Ad26.COV2.S COVID-19 vaccine or a placebo. V is TRBV5-1 and J is TRBJ2-1, with TRBD2 matching 16 bases. Sequencing was performed on peripheral blood, taken in a trial of Ad26.COV2.S vaccine versus placebo. The CDR3 spells CASSLGGTSGRASYNEQFF. The CDR3 DNA reads TGCGCCAGCAGCTTGGGTGGGACTAGCGGGAGGGCCTCCTACAATGAGCAGTTCTTC. The variable domain in full, completed from reference TRBV5-1 and TRBJ2-1, reads KAGVTQTPRYLIKTRGQQVTLSCSPISGHRSVSWYQQTPGQGLQFLFEYFSETQRNKGNFPGRFSGRQFSNSRSEMNVSTLELGDSALYLCASSLGGTSGRASYNEQFFGPGTRLTVL.